This T cell receptor beta chain was documented in a study of shared clonotypes between healthy human individuals. CD8 cells classed as naive were CD45RO-negative and positively selected for CCR7, excluding terminally differentiated effector memory CD45RA+ cells. Germline CDR1 and CDR2: SGHTA and FQGNSA. V was pared by 5 bases and J by 9 bases, with 6 bases of the junction left unmatched. The CDR3 is 14 amino acids. Here immunoSEQ multiplex PCR was the method, and the copy in TCRdb shows in-frame clones only, minus some. This sample yields about 2 million clones, of which 85% to 95% are seen a single time; approximately 1.2% belongs to the top ten. Study outcomes and limitations: The small donor group covered limited genetic and exposure diversity. Clonotypes not shared had lower generation probabilities than those common to all four donors.

Concerning this clone: Its matching antigen is unknown.

The chain combines TRBV7-2 with TRBJ2-2; 10 bases are a match to TRBD1. Material: naive CD8+ T cells sorted from blood. The TCR sequence derives from a man aged 18 to 30 in good health. CDR3 loop: CASSTGTGERELFF. Here the CDR3 DNA reads TGTGCCAGCAGCACCGGGACAGGGGAACGGGAGCTGTTTTTT.